This T cell receptor beta chain stems from a study of monozygotic twins with inflammatory bowel disease. There are 16 residues in the CDR3. Germline loops: CDR1 LGHDT, CDR2 YNNKEL (reference sequence). The RNA usage for each TCR library was around 4,000 ng of total RNA. Researchers ran eight separate cDNA reactions for each sample. From its re-call of the 5' RACE reads, TCRdb lists each CDR3 protein once, without DNA. The table for this sample gives under 130,000 distinct CDR3 sequences. The clonotype comes from a human donor with ulcerative colitis or Crohn's disease, or a healthy co-twin of an affected twin (not recorded which). The specimen sequenced was blood. The V and J genes are TRBV3-1 and TRBJ2-1. The CDR3 sequence is CASSQDRVHRNNEQFF.